What follows describes a single T cell receptor (beta chain). Its target is unknown. Clones were read by immunoSEQ multiplex PCR, and TCRdb kept only the in-frame ones, dropping some. Among 30,000 to 45,000 clones listed, approximately 85% were seen once. The CDR3 is 17 residues long. Germline lookup yields CDR1 LNHNV and CDR2 YYDKDF (reference sequence). Trimming removed 0 bases at V and 7 bases at J, with 22 bases between. This specimen comes from a study of T cells in narcolepsy. Findings and caveats of the study: Blood of same and different patients, but not healthy controls, reportedly held recurring autoreactive clonotypes.

Sequenced sample: CD45RA- memory CD4+ T cells from PBMCs. This receptor was obtained from a human donor with narcolepsy. The chain recombines TRBV15 with TRBJ2-7, with D perhaps being TRBD1 or TRBD2 (5 bases each). CDR3 nucleotides: TGTGCCACCAGCAGAGATCGTGGTAGGCAGGGAAGGAGGGAGCAGTACTTC. Translated, it gives CATSRDRGRQGRREQYF.